The subject of this entry is one T cell receptor beta chain. Each CDR3 protein gets one entry after TCRdb re-called the RACE reads with MiXCR. Of approximately 320,000 distinct CDR3 sequences listed, around 5% are singletons. This sample stems from a study of human T cells and chemical hapten exposure. Regarding time point: pre-sensitization, week 0. Treatment described: therapeutic diphenylcyclopropenone sensitization with weekly scalp DPC. J gave up 2 bases and V 5 bases, and 3 bases lay outside the gene matches. CDR3 length: 13 residues. Germline loops: CDR1 DFQATT, CDR2 SNEGSKA (reference sequence).

V is TRBV20-1 and J is TRBJ2-3, with TRBD1 matching 8 bases. The material sequenced was whole blood, taken in connection with sensitization to the hapten diphenylcyclopropenone (DPC). This clonotype was sampled from a woman aged 18-29 years with alopecia areata. Some clones in this sample may be carry-over from other donors' samples. The CDR3, as DNA: TGCAGTGCTTGGGACAGGCCCACAGATACGCAGTATTTT. Its protein product is CSAWDRPTDTQYF.